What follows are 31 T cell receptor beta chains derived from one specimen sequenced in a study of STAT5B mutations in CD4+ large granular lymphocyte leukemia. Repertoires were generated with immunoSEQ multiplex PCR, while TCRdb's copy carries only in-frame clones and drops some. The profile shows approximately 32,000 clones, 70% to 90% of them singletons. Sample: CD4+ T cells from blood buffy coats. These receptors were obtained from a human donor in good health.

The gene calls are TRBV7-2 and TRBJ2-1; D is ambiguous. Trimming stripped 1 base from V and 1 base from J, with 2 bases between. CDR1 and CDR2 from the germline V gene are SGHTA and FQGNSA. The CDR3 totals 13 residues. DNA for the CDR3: TGTGCCAGCAGCTTAGAGTCCTACAATGAGCAGTTCTTC. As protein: CASSLESYNEQFF.

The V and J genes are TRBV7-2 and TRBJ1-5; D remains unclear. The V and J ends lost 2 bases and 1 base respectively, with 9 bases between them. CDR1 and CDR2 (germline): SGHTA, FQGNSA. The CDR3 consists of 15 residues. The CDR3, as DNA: TGTGCCAGCAGCTTAAGCCCCGGCAGCAATCAGCCCCAGCATTTT. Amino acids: CASSLSPGSNQPQHF.

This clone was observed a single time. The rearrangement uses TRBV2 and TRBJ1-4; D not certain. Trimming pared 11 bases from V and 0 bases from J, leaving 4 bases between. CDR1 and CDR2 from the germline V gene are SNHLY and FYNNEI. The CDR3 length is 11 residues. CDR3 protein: CAGATNEKLFF. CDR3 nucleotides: TGTGCCGGGGCAACTAATGAAAAACTGTTTTTT.

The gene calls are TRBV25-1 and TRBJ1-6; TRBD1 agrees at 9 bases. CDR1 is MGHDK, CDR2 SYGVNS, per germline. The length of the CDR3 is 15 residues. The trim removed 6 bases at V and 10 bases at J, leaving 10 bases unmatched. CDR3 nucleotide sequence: TGTGCCAGCAGATTAACCGGGACAGGGCCCTCACCCCTCCACTTT. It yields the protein CASRLTGTGPSPLHF.

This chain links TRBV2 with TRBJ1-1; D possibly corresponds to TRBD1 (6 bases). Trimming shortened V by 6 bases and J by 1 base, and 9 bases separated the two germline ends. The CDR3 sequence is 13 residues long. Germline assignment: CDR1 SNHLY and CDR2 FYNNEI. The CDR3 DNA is TGTGCCAGCAGCTTGACAGGGAACACTGAAGCTTTCTTT. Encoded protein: CASSLTGNTEAFF.

In DNA, the CDR3 is TGCGCCAGCAGCCATCCCATCGGGGCCCAAAAAGGCAAAAACATTCAGTACTTC. Residues: CASSHPIGAQKGKNIQYF. This rearrangement joins TRBV4-1 to TRBJ2-4, with D possibly being TRBD1 or TRBD2 (5 bases each). CDR1 is MGHRA, CDR2 YSYEKL, per germline. The CDR3 covers 18 residues. V was shortened by 3 bases and J by 3 bases, with 21 bases between the two germline ends.

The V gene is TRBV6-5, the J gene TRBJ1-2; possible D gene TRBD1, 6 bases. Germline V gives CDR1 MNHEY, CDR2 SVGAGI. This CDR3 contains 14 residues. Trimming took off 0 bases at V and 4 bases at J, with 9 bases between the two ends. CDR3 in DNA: TGTGCCAGCAGTTACTCGAGAGGGGGCTATGGCTACACCTTC. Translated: CASSYSRGGYGYTF.

CDR3 region: CASRGVGRGPYEQYF. In DNA form, the CDR3 reads TGTGCCAGCAGAGGTGTCGGCAGGGGGCCATACGAGCAGTACTTC. This rearrangement joins TRBV6-5 to TRBJ2-7, with 8 bases that match TRBD1. V shed 6 bases, J shed 4 bases, and the junction held 11 bases outside the gene matches. The CDR3 covers 15 residues. Germline lookup yields CDR1 MNHEY and CDR2 SVGAGI.

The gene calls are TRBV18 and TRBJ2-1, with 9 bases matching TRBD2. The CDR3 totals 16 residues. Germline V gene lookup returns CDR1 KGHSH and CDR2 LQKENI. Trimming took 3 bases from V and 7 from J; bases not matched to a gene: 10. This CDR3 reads CASSPVSGSPGNEQFF. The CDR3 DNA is TGTGCCAGCTCACCGGTTAGCGGGAGCCCCGGGAATGAGCAGTTCTTC.

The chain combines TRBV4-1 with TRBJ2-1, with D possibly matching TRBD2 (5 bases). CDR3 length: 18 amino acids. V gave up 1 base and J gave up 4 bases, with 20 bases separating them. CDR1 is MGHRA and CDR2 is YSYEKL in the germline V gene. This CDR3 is CASSQVSVGSPLYNEQFF. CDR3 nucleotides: TGCGCCAGCAGCCAAGTGAGCGTGGGGAGCCCCCTTTACAATGAGCAGTTCTTC.

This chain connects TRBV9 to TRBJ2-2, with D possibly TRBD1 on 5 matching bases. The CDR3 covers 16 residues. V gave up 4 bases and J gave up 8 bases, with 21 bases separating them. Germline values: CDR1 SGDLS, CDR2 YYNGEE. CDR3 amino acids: CASSFLGRARWGELFF. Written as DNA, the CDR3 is TGTGCCAGCAGCTTTCTGGGCAGGGCGAGGTGGGGGGAGCTGTTTTTT.

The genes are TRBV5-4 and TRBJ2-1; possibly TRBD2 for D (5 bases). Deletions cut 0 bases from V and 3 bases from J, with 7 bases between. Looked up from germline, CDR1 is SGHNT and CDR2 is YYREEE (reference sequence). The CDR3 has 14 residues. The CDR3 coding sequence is TGTGCCAGCAGCTTGGGCGGAGGCTACAATGAGCAGTTCTTC. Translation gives CASSLGGGYNEQFF.

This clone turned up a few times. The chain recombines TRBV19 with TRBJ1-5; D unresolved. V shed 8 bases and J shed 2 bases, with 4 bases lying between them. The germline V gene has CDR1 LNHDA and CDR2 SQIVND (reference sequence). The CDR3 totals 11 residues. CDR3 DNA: TGTGCCAGTCTGGGCAATCAGCCCCAGCATTTT. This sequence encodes CASLGNQPQHF.

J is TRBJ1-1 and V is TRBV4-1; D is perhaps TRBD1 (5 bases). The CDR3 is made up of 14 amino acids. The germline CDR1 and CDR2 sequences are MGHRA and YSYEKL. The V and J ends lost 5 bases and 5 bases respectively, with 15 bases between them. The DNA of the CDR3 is TGCGCCAGCAGCACCTCCTACAGGACAACTGAAGCTTTCTTT. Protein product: CASSTSYRTTEAFF.

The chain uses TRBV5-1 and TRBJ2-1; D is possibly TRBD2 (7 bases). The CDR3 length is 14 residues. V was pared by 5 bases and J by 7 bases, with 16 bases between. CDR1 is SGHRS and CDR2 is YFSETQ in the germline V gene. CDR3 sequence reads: CASSYLRGTNEQFF. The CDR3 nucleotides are TGCGCCAGCAGTTATTTGCGGGGGACAAATGAGCAGTTCTTC. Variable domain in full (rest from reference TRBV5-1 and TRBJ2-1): KAGVTQTPRYLIKTRGQQVTLSCSPISGHRSVSWYQQTPGQGLQFLFEYFSETQRNKGNFPGRFSGRQFSNSRSEMNVSTLELGDSALYLCASSYLRGTNEQFFGPGTRLTVL.

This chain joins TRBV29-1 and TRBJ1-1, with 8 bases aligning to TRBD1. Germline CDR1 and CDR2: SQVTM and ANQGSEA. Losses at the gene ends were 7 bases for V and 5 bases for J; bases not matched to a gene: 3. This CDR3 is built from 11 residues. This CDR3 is CSARTGTEAFF. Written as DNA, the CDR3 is TGCAGCGCTCGGACAGGGACTGAAGCTTTCTTT. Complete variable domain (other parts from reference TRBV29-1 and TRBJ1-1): SAVISQKPSRDICQRGTSLTIQCQVDSQVTMMFWYRQQPGQSLTLIATANQGSEATYESGFVIDKFPISRPNLTFSTLTVSNMSPEDSSIYLCSARTGTEAFFGQGTRLTVV.

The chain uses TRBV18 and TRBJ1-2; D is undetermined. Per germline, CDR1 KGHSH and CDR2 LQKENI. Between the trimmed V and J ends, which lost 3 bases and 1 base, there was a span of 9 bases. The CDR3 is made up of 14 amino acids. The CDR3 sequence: CASSPDNFNYGYTF. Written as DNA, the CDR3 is TGTGCCAGCTCACCCGACAATTTTAACTATGGCTACACCTTC.

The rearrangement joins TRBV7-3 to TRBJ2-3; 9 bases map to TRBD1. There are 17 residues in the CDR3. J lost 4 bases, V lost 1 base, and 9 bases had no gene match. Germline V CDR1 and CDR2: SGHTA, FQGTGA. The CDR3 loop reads CASSLSIGQGSPDTQYF. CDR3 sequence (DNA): TGTGCCAGCAGCTTAAGTATCGGACAGGGGAGCCCAGATACGCAGTATTTT.

CDR3 protein: CASTHGIGQNTEAFF. The CDR3 region has the DNA TGTGCCAGCACCCATGGGATAGGACAGAACACTGAAGCTTTCTTT. V is TRBV7-9 and J is TRBJ1-1; TRBD1 is a possible D gene (5 bases). The CDR3 is made up of 15 amino acids. Germline V lookup: CDR1 SEHNR, CDR2 FQNEAQ (reference sequence). V was shortened by 7 bases and J by 1 base, with 16 bases between the two germline ends.

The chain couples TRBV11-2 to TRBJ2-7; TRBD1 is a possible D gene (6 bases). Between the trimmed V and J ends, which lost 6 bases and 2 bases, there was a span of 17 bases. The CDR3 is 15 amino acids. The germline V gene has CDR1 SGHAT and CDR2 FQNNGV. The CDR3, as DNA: TGTGCCAGCAGACATTTTACAGGGATCACCTACGAGCAGTACTTC. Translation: CASRHFTGITYEQYF.

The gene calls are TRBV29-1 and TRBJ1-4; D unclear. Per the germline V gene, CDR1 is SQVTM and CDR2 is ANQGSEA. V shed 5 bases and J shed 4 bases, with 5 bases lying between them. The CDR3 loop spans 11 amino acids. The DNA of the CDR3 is TGCAGCGTTCCAGTTAATGAAAAACTGTTTTTT. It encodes CSVPVNEKLFF.

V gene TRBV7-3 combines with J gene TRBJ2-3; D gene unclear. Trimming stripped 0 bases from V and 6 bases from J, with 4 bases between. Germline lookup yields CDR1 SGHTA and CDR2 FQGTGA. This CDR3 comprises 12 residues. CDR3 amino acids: CASSLTRDTQYF. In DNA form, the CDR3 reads TGTGCCAGCAGCTTAACTCGTGATACGCAGTATTTT.

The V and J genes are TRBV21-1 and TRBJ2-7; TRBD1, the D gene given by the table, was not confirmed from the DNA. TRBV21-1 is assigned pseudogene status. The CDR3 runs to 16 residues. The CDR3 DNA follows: TGTGCCAGCAGCAAAGCGGCGGGACAGGGGGCTTACGAGCAGTACTTC. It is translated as CASSKAAGQGAYEQYF.

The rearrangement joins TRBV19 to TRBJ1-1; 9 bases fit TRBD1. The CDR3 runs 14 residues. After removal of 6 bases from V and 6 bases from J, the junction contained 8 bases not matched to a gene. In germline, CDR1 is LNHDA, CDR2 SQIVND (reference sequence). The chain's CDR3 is CASSSGTGMAEAFF. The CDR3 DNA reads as TGTGCCAGTAGCTCAGGGACAGGGATGGCTGAAGCTTTCTTT.

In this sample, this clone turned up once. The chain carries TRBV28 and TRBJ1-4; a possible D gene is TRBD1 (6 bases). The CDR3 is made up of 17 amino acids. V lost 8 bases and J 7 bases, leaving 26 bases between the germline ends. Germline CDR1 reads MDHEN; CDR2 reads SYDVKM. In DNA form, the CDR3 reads TGTGCCAGCCAGCAGTCCCCCGAGGGGACATCTAGTGAAAAACTGTTTTTT. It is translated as CASQQSPEGTSSEKLFF.

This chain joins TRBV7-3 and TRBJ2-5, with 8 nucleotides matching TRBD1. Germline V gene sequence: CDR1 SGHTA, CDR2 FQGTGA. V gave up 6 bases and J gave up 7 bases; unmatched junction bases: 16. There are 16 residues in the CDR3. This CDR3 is CASSRGTDRGAGTQYF. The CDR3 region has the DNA TGTGCCAGCAGTAGAGGGACAGACAGGGGTGCTGGGACCCAGTACTTC.

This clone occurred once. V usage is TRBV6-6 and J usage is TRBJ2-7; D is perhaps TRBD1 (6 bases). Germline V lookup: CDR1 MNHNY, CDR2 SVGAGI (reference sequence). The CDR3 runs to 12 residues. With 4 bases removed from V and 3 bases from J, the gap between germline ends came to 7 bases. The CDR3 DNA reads TGTGCCAGCAGTTCGGACAGCTACGAGCAGTACTTC. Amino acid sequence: CASSSDSYEQYF.

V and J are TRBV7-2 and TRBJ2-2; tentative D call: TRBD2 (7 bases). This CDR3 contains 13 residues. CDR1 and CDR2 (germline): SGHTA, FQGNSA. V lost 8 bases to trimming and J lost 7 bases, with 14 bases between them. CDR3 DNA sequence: TGTGCCAGCCGGGGGGCCTCGAACGGGGAGCTGTTTTTT. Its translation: CASRGASNGELFF.

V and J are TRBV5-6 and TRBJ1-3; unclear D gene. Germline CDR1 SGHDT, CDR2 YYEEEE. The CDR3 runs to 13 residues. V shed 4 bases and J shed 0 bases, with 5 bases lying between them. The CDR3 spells CASSPISGNTIYF. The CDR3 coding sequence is TGTGCCAGCAGCCCCATCTCTGGAAACACCATATATTTT.

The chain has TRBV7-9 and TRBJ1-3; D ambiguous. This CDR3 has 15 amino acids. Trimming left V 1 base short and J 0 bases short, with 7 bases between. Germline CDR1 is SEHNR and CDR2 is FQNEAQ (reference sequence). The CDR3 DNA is TGTGCCAGCAGCTTAGTTGGTAACTCTGGAAACACCATATATTTT. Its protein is CASSLVGNSGNTIYF.

The CDR3 DNA is TGTGCCAGCAGCTTAAACCCCCCGAGGAGCTCAACTAATGAAAAACTGTTTTTT. It codes for CASSLNPPRSSTNEKLFF. The J gene is TRBJ1-4, the V gene TRBV7-8; no clear D. The CDR3 loop spans 18 amino acids. V was pared by 2 bases and J by 0 bases, with 16 bases between. The germline V gene has CDR1 SGHVS and CDR2 FQNEAQ.